This note documents a single TCR beta chain sequence. It has no known antigen specificity. Base quality data are lacking; no much larger clone is found one base away. V is cut back by 4 bases and J by 2 bases, with 7 bases in the junction unmatched. The CDR3 runs 15 residues from the cysteine to the phenylalanine. The only DNA kept is the CDR3, 45 bases in frame from the first base. Via the germline V gene, CDR1 is MGHRA and CDR2 YSYEKL. The data originate from a study of identical twins listed by TCRdb under 2016. For context, the study as a whole: TCR alpha and beta repertoires from monozygotic twins, unrelated adults of various ages and cord blood were deep-sequenced to test whether fetal clonotypes persist. To rule out contamination, replicate twin experiments were performed at different times with different library preparation protocols. General conclusions and limits of the study: In beta out-of-frame sequences, excess twin sharing was weaker, because having fewer shared sequences lowered the signal-to-noise ratio. Out-of-frame TCR alpha sequences shared between twins showed an excess of low generation-probability sequences compared with coincidental sharing between unrelated individuals. Fewer insertions were carried by abundant cord blood beta clonotypes; a weaker similar trend was observed in young adult naive repertoires, while no such trend was observed in memory repertoires. In monozygotic twins, recombination models systematically underestimated out-of-frame TCR alpha sharing, but the models matched the sharing seen between unrelated individuals. Because the same donors could not be followed over many years, conclusions were based on cross-sectional statistical analysis. Invariant T cells such as MAIT and iNKT could partly confound zero-insertion analyses, although diverse VJ usage argued against such confounding for most clonotypes.

The method behind the library was 5' RACE. These reads were obtained on an Illumina HiSeq 2000. A universal primer binding site was added through template switching, and the final cDNA carried a unique molecular identifier so that TCR cDNA molecules could be counted accurately. Specific primers in the conserved constant-segment region were used to synthesize first-strand cDNA for the TCR alpha and beta chains. To control for contamination, every cDNA library was double barcoded, receiving both a SMART-Mk sample barcode and Illumina barcodes. TruSeq adapter sequences and Illumina sample barcodes were added in two successive PCR steps. TCR alpha and beta cDNA libraries were sequenced on the Illumina HiSeq platform with custom primers. In the authors' own workflow: MiGEC was used to process raw reads and extract unique molecular identifiers, and MiXCR was used to find CDR3 positions. For each individual, recombination models were inferred using an EM algorithm with the repgenHMM and IGoR tools. The analysis of shared clonotypes was done with the tcR package in R, with sharing normalized by the product of cloneset sizes. To study raw recombination free of thymic and clonal selection effects, out-of-frame nonproductive sequences were analyzed. Using fastp trimming at Q25 and MiXCR clonotype assembly, TCRdb reanalyzed the public sequencing data and kept in-frame beta chains. Each entry merges the rows of one CDR3 protein and shows their most common DNA and genes. TCRdb's processing, not the study's, gives the V and J calls here. The sample data list some 900,000 distinct CDR3 sequences, and approximately 13% of these were observed just once. Clones ranked in the top ten supply about 1.5% of the sample.

Only healthy Caucasian donors were included. Three pairs of female monozygotic twins, all aged about 18 to 30 years, made up the twin cohort. The RNA used for TCR libraries was isolated from peripheral blood mononuclear cells. These data also featured in a second study, about yellow fever vaccine responses in identical twins. As the second study states: The authors reported that the T cell response to vaccination in identical twins appeared partly convergent and partly personalized. Focusing on identical twins, the study followed the T cell clones that responded to the vaccine, and did so with precision.

The clonotype originates from a woman younger than 30 in good health. Material: PBMCs. The receptor chain draws on TRBV4-1 and TRBJ2-7, and TRBD1 matches 8 of the central bases. This receptor has the CDR3 CASSPGDRGPYEQYF. Read as DNA, the sequence is TGCGCCAGCAGCCCGGGAGACAGGGGCCCCTACGAGCAGTACTTC.